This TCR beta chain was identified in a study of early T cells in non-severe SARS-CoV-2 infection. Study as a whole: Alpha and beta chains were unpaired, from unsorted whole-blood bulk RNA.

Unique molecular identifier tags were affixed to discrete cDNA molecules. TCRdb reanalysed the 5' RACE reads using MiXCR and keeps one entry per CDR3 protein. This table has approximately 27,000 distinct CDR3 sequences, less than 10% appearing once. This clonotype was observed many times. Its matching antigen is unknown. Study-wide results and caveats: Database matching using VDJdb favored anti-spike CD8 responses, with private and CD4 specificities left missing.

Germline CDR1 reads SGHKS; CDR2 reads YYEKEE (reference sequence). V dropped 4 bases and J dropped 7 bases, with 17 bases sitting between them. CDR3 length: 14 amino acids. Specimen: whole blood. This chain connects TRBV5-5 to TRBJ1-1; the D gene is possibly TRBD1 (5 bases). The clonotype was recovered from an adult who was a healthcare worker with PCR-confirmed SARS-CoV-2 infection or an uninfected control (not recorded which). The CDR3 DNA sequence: TGTGCCAGCAGCCCGACGGGGACTTTCGATGAAGCTTTCTTT. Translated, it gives CASSPTGTFDEAFF.